Below, one T cell receptor beta chain is given with its context. The target of this receptor is not known. No base quality values were provided; no much bigger clone lies one nucleotide off. The sample contains more than one DNA sequence encoding this CDR3. The CDR3 regions of human TCRbeta chains were analyzed by immunosequencing. As for the authors' bioinformatics: TCRs in the repertoires were compared against a reference library of SARS-CoV-2-specific TCRs that had been generated with the MIRA antigen-specificity platform. Breadth was defined as the fraction of unique TCRs that were SARS-CoV-2-associated, and depth was defined as the fraction of total T cells that were SARS-CoV-2-associated. Using the MIRA data, each spike-specific TCR was mapped to the spike region that the TCR reacts to and placed in a CD4 or CD8 class. Log10-transformed breadth and depth values were compared by one-way ANOVA with Sidak's multiple comparisons tests. TCRdb obtained this table from immuneACCESS and retained in-frame rearrangements with V and J assigned. These tables miss some clones; where compared with another copy, unresolved V genes account for less than half of the shortfall, and the remainder is unexplained. The DNA was the basis for D and trimming; V, J and clone size are from that table. A total of under 130,000 clones appear in this sample, roughly nine tenths of them only once. The top ten hold approximately 1.2% of the sample.

The data are from a study of T cell responses to AZD1222 COVID-19 vaccine (dated by TCRdb to about 2021). Background on the whole study: AZD1222 recipients with second doses at about 4 weeks or about 12 weeks were pooled, because spike-specific TCR depth and breadth did not differ between schedules. TCR sequencing was performed for roughly 250 trial participants, of whom 200 to 220 were given two doses of AZD1222 and some 26 were given two doses of MenACWY control vaccine. Enrollment into the trials was organized by age into subgroups of 18-55, 56-69 and 70-plus years, and those subgroups contained roughly 140, 27 and 60 TCR-sequenced participants, respectively.

CDR3 length: 12 amino acids, cysteine to phenylalanine. CDR3 DNA is the only sequence kept; it has 36 bases, read in frame from the first base. For CDR1 and CDR2, the germline V gene (reference sequence) lists SEHNR and FQNEAQ. V and J are truncated by 1 base and 6 bases respectively, leaving an intervening sequence of 3 bases. This specimen's time point label, interpreted: baseline before first vaccination. Samples from vaccinated people were obtained from the UK trials COV001 and COV002, which included a single-blind randomized controlled phase 2/3 trial of AZD1222 (ChAdOx1 nCoV-19) in healthy adults. Trial participant PBMC samples were collected at day 0 and day 28 after the second dose for TCRbeta chain sequencing. Findings and caveats that apply to the study as a whole: CD4 TCRs associated with the vaccine covered the entire spike protein, and the dominant responses were in regions 160-218 and 743-854. Conclusions about previously exposed vaccinees were limited because only six AZD1222 recipients were SARS-CoV-2 seropositive at baseline. Nearly half of unique spike-specific TCRs reportedly recognized epitopes outside regions mutated in the B.1.351 and B.1.1.7 variants. The 56-69-year group was small, and its depth increase did not reach significance, likely because of low power. Because no day 14 peak-response samples were available, the repertoires could be characterized only after the peak T cell response. Participants were mostly white British, with more females than males. The authors suggested clonal diversity may have been underestimated. Spike-specific TCR breadth and depth rose significantly after two AZD1222 doses compared with day 0 and with MenACWY recipients.

The specimen was peripheral blood, collected on day 0 of AZD1222 vaccination. The chain is assembled from TRBV7-9 and TRBJ2-2; the D segment cannot be called with confidence. The sequence derives from an adult in good health. The nucleotide sequence is TGTGCCAGCAGCTTAGAGGCCGGGGAGCTGTTTTTT. This encodes CASSLEAGELFF.